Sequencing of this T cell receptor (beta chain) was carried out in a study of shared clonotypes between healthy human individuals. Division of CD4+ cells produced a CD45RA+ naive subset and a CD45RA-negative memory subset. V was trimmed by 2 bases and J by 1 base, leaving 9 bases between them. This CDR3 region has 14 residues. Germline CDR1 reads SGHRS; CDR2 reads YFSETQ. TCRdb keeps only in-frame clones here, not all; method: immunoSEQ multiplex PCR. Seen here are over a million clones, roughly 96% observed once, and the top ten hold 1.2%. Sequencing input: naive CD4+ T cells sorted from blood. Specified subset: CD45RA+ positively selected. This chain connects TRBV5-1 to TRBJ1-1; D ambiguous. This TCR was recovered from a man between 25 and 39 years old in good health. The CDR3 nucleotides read TGCGCCAGCAGCTTTAGGGTTGGGAACACTGAAGCTTTCTTT. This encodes CASSFRVGNTEAFF.